The rows below give T cell receptor beta chains drawn from one sample of a study of shared clonotypes between healthy human individuals. Produced via immunoSEQ multiplex PCR; TCRdb's table is partial and in-frame only. Here the sample spans millions of clones, around 95% being singletons. Source material: naive CD4+ T cells sorted from blood. These receptors were obtained from a man younger than 35 in good health. Both conserved end residues are part of each CDR3.

cdr3_length	j_call	v_call	cdr3_aa
17	TRBJ2-6	TRBV7-2	CASYPDRPSSGANVLTF
18	TRBJ2-7	TRBV5-4	CASSLEGRGERTSGEQYF
13	TRBJ2-7	TRBV7-2	CASSATGPYEQYF
15	TRBJ2-4	TRBV6-6	CASRTTRDGKNIQYF
13	TRBJ2-1	TRBV6-5	CATSGTGHNEQFF
15	TRBJ1-2	TRBV19	CASSIARGQGYGYTF
14	TRBJ2-5	TRBV5-1	CASSTEVAGETQYF
15	TRBJ2-7	TRBV25-1	CASSGISGQGNEQYF
14	TRBJ1-2	TRBV2	CASKPQVGGGSYTF
17	TRBJ2-1	TRBV15	CATSRDSTGVSYNEQFF
15	TRBJ1-1	TRBV5-1	CASSLEEQGGTEAFF
13	TRBJ2-6	TRBV1	CTSSQAGANVLTF
15	TRBJ2-1	TRBV7-7	CASSQMTGNHNEQFF
15	TRBJ1-5	TRBV18	CASSPSTFSNQPQHF
14	TRBJ2-5	TRBV5-1	CASSLQGTQETQYF
13	TRBJ1-4	TRBV10-3	CATSGTENEKLFF
14	TRBJ2-5	TRBV30	CAWSVGDRRGAQYF
15	TRBJ1-3	TRBV7-2	CASSYGIDSGNTIYF
12	TRBJ1-5	TRBV28	CASSSGLQPQHF
13	TRBJ2-7	TRBV5-1	CASAGQTTYEQYF
15	TRBJ2-7	TRBV9	CASSVKTGGPGEQYF
16	TRBJ1-2	TRBV5-5	CASSLPGQALSSVYTF
15	TRBJ2-2	TRBV7-2	CASSTGQMNTGELFF
15	TRBJ2-1	TRBV9	CASSVLGGSYNEQFF
14	TRBJ2-2	TRBV7-9	CASSLTSPTGELFF
19	TRBJ1-5	TRBV19	CASSITVDSSLTFNQPQHF
15	TRBJ1-2	TRBV28	CASSFYGQGEEGYTF
15	TRBJ1-1	TRBV6-5	CASSLSGGAETEAFF
15	TRBJ2-3	TRBV4-1	CASSLGLAGPDTQYF
14	TRBJ1-1	TRBV28	CASRTQGAGTEAFF
13	TRBJ1-5	TRBV6-1	CASSETGLQPQHF
12	TRBJ1-3	TRBV30	CAWRSLGNTIYF
16	TRBJ1-1	TRBV5-5	CASSFFPTGGHTEAFF
15	TRBJ2-7	TRBV6-5	CASSYGGTGIYEQYF
18	TRBJ1-3	TRBV10-3	CAISESTGTGGSGNTIYF
15	TRBJ2-1	TRBV9	CASSLQGLDYNEQFF
16	TRBJ2-1	TRBV6-6	CASRTSGTSGSEEQFF
15	TRBJ2-5	TRBV5-1	CASSLGGGGDETQYF
14	TRBJ1-6	TRBV6-5	CASSSQGRDSPLHF
14	TRBJ2-7	TRBV7-9	CASRNSTGTYEQYF
15	TRBJ2-3	TRBV4-3	CASSQEGWRGDTQYF
14	TRBJ1-3	TRBV11-2	CASSETRSGNTIYF
16	TRBJ2-3	TRBV30	CAWTNTDRAWGDTQYF
16	TRBJ2-1	TRBV30	CAWSFAGGASLGEQFF
10	TRBJ2-1	TRBV20-1	CSAVLAEQFF
12	TRBJ1-1	TRBV29-1	CSAWGGDTEAFF